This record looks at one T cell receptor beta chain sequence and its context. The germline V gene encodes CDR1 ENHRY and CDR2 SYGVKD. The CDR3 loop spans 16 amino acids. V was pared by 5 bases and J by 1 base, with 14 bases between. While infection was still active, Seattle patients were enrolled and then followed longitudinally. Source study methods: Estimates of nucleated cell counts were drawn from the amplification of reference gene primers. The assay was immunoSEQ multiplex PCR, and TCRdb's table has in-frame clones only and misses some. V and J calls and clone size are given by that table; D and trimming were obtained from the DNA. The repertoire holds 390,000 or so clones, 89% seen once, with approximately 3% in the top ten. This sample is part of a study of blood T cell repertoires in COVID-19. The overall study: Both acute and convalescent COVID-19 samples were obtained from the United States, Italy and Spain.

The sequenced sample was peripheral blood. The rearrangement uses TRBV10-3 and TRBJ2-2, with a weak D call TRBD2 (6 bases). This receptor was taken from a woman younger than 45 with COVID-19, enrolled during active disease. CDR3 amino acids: CAISPVTSMNTGELFF. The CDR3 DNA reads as TGTGCCATCAGTCCCGTGACTAGTATGAACACCGGGGAGCTGTTTTTT.